The 4 T cell receptor beta chains given below trace back to one sample, sequenced in a study of T cell changes during pregnancy in multiple sclerosis. Repertoires were generated with immunoSEQ multiplex PCR, while TCRdb's copy carries only in-frame clones and drops some. This table has 35,000 to 40,000 clones, roughly 90% appearing once. The sample here was CD8+ T cells from peripheral blood mononuclear cells, taken in the third trimester of pregnancy. All receptors derive from a female donor with multiple sclerosis, enrolled in a pregnancy study.

V gene TRBV20-1 combines with J gene TRBJ1-1; D is ambiguous. This CDR3 region has 9 residues. Trimming took 4 bases from V and 11 from J, leaving 8 bases between them. CDR1 DFQATT and CDR2 SNEGSKA come from the germline V gene (reference sequence). The DNA for the CDR3 is TGCAGTGCTATCGGCGGGGCTTTCTTT. Its translation is CSAIGGAFF.

The rearrangement uses TRBV12-5 and TRBJ2-7, with D hard to call. Trimming pared 5 bases from V and 2 bases from J, leaving 16 bases between. CDR1 LGHNT and CDR2 FRNRAP come from the germline V gene. The length of the CDR3 is 15 residues. CDR3 DNA sequence: TGTGCTAGTGGTCAACCGTGGGCCTCCACCTACGAGCAGTACTTC. Translation gives CASGQPWASTYEQYF.

J is TRBJ2-7 and V is TRBV6-5; the match to TRBD1 covers 8 bases. The germline gives CDR1 MNHEY, CDR2 SVGAGI. With V trimmed by 3 bases and J by 3 bases, 4 bases remained unmatched. The CDR3 consists of 14 residues. The CDR3 sequence: CASSYSGQGYEQYF. The CDR3 region has the DNA TGTGCCAGCAGTTATTCCGGACAGGGCTACGAGCAGTACTTC.

The chain is built from TRBV29-1 and TRBJ1-3, with a possible D match to TRBD1 (5 bases). Germline loops: CDR1 SQVTM, CDR2 ANQGSEA. The CDR3 length is 14 residues. Trimming pared 2 bases from V and 1 base from J, leaving 9 bases between. The CDR3 region is CSVERAGSGNTIYF. The CDR3 DNA reads TGCAGCGTTGAAAGGGCAGGGTCTGGAAACACCATATATTTT.